This is a list of T cell receptor beta chains from one sample in a study of T cells in tuberculosis. Sequencing used immunoSEQ multiplex PCR; TCRdb keeps in-frame clones, though not all of them. The sample holds about 33,000 clones, less than 95% seen once. Sequenced: PBMCs. These receptors were collected from a donor aged 10 to 29 with latent tuberculosis or without tuberculosis infection. Some clones in this sample may be carry-over from other donors' samples. CDR3s include the opening cysteine and the closing phenylalanine or tryptophan. D genes are given only for firm matches. Size tells how often a clone was seen (once, few, many) or the class of an expanded clone, and some rows leave it out.

CDR3 protein | CDR3 DNA | V gene | clone size | D gene | J gene | CDR3 length
CASSGPPSRETQYF | TGTGCCAGCAGTGGACCTCCTAGCCGGGAGACCCAGTACTTC | TRBV2 | . | . | TRBJ2-5 | 14
CAIAGGRKAGELFF | TGTGCCATCGCGGGCGGGAGGAAGGCCGGGGAGCTGTTTTTT | TRBV10-3 | once | TRBD2 | TRBJ2-2 | 14
CASSGDRSSETQYF | TGTGCCAGCTCCGGGGACAGATCAAGCGAGACCCAGTACTTC | TRBV28 | . | TRBD1 | TRBJ2-5 | 14
CASSPGLAGAPRGEQYF | TGTGCCAGCAGCCCAGGACTAGCGGGGGCCCCGCGGGGCGAGCAGTACTTC | TRBV9 | . | TRBD2 | TRBJ2-7 | 17
CASSLLRGNQPQHF | TGTGCCAGCAGCCTCCTTCGTGGCAATCAGCCCCAGCATTTT | TRBV27 | once | . | TRBJ1-5 | 14
CASSLEGQGAGNTIYF | TGCGCCAGCAGCTTGGAGGGACAGGGGGCTGGAAACACCATATATTTT | TRBV5-1 | . | TRBD1 | TRBJ1-3 | 16
CASSPPGQGDQPQHF | TGTGCCAGCTCACCACCGGGACAGGGGGATCAGCCCCAGCATTTT | TRBV18 | . | TRBD1 | TRBJ1-5 | 15
CASSWGGSNEQFF | TGCGCCAGCAGCTGGGGGGGATCCAATGAGCAGTTCTTC | TRBV5-1 | . | TRBD2 | TRBJ2-1 | 13
CASSPPAGGPTDTQYF | TGTGCCAGCAGCCCTCCCGCGGGGGGGCCCACAGATACGCAGTATTTT | TRBV5-6 | . | TRBD2 | TRBJ2-3 | 16
CSATQGLNTEAFF | TGCAGCGCTACACAGGGGCTGAACACTGAAGCTTTCTTT | TRBV29-1 | . | TRBD1 | TRBJ1-1 | 13
CASSEAFGTDTQYF | TGTGCCAGCAGTGAAGCGTTCGGCACAGATACGCAGTATTTT | TRBV2 | . | . | TRBJ2-3 | 14
CASSLVGGANTEAFF | TGCGCCAGCAGCTTGGTAGGGGGGGCCAACACTGAAGCTTTCTTT | TRBV5-1 | . | . | TRBJ1-1 | 15
CASSMGSLAFNRETQYF | TGTGCCAGTAGTATGGGCTCACTAGCGTTCAATAGGGAGACCCAGTACTTC | TRBV19 | . | TRBD2 | TRBJ2-5 | 17
CASSLNSNQPQHF | TGCGCCAGCAGTCTAAATAGCAATCAGCCCCAGCATTTT | TRBV10-1 | . | . | TRBJ1-5 | 13
CASSTQGVGQPQHF | TGTGCCAGCAGTACCCAGGGGGTAGGTCAGCCCCAGCATTTT | TRBV2 | . | TRBD1 | TRBJ1-5 | 14
CASSLASSGNTIYF | TGTGCCAGCAGCTTGGCTAGTTCTGGAAACACCATATATTTT | TRBV5-6 | once | . | TRBJ1-3 | 14
CASSYPLGQGQAINQPQHF | TGTGCCAGCAGTTACCCGCTGGGACAGGGCCAGGCAATCAATCAGCCCCAGCATTTT | TRBV28 | once | TRBD1 | TRBJ1-5 | 19